A selection of T cell receptor beta chains follows, all from one sample in a study of cytomegalovirus exposure and HLA in healthy donors. Some clones are missing from TCRdb's copy, which holds only in-frame ones; the method was immunoSEQ multiplex PCR. This table holds 90,000 to 130,000 clones. Specimen: PBMCs. These receptors were taken from a man aged 25 to 40 in good health and CMV-seronegative. Each CDR3 is given with its conserved first and last residue. The D gene is left open where the match is weak.

d_call,v_call,j_call,cdr3_nt,cdr3_aa
NA,TRBV7-8,TRBJ2-7,TGTGCCAGCAGCTTAGCTCCTTCCCTCTACGAGCAGTACTTC,CASSLAPSLYEQYF
NA,TRBV10-1,TRBJ1-5,TGCGCCGTCGGGAGCCACAGACGTCAGCCCCAGCATTTT,CAVGSHRRQPQHF
NA,TRBV28,TRBJ2-7,TGTGCCAGCAGTACAGGGTACGAGCAGTACTTC,CASSTGYEQYF
TRBD1,TRBV28,TRBJ2-7,TGTGCCAGCAGTTTACAGGGGGCGCAGGAGTACGAGCAGTACTTC,CASSLQGAQEYEQYF
NA,TRBV2,TRBJ2-4,TGTGCCAGCACTGAGCAGGCTTTAGCCAAAAACATTCAGTACTTC,CASTEQALAKNIQYF
NA,TRBV5-1,TRBJ2-1,TGCGCCAGCAGCTACGGGGACTACAATGAGCAGTTCTTC,CASSYGDYNEQFF
TRBD1,TRBV19,TRBJ1-2,TGTGCCAGTGGGGGACAGGAACAACCTAACTATGGCTACACCTTC,CASGGQEQPNYGYTF
NA,TRBV10-3,TRBJ1-3,TGTGCCATCAGTGAGTCCGGGACTAACGGAAACACCATATATTTT,CAISESGTNGNTIYF
NA,TRBV7-8,TRBJ1-1,TGTGCCAGCAGCTTGGACAGTTATTACACTGAAGCTTTCTTT,CASSLDSYYTEAFF
TRBD1,TRBV9,TRBJ2-6,TGTGCCAGCAGCGTAGCAGGACAGGGGTCTTCTGGGGCCAACGTCCTGACTTTC,CASSVAGQGSSGANVLTF
NA,TRBV11-2,TRBJ2-1,TGTGCCAGCAGCTTAGTATCGGCAGGGCTCTACAATGAGCAGTTCTTC,CASSLVSAGLYNEQFF
TRBD2,TRBV28,TRBJ2-7,TGTGCCAGCAGTTGGGTCGGAGCGGGGGGGCCCTACGAGCAGTACTTC,CASSWVGAGGPYEQYF
NA,TRBV5-1,TRBJ2-2,TGCGCCAGCAGCGGCGGGATGAACACCGGGGAGCTGTTTTTT,CASSGGMNTGELFF
NA,TRBV12-5,TRBJ1-3,TGTGCTAGTGGTCCCGGGGGGTCTGGAAACACCATATATTTT,CASGPGGSGNTIYF
NA,TRBV7-9,TRBJ2-3,TGTGCCACGAAGGTACAGGGCACAGATACGCAGTATTTT,CATKVQGTDTQYF
TRBD2,TRBV7-2,TRBJ2-7,TGTGCCAGCAGCTTAGGGAGCGGGGCCTACGAGCAGTACTTC,CASSLGSGAYEQYF
NA,TRBV5-8,TRBJ1-1,TGTGCCAGCAGCACCCGAGGAGGGCCCTTTTACTTTAACACTGAAGCTTTCTTT,CASSTRGGPFYFNTEAFF
NA,TRBV7-9,TRBJ1-2,TGTGCCAGCAGCTTTGGGCAGGCTGCGTCTAACTATGGCTACACCTTC,CASSFGQAASNYGYTF
NA,TRBV28,TRBJ1-2,TGTGCCAGCACCCGAGAGGGCCAATTTCCCGAAGGTTTTGGCTACACCTTC,CASTREGQFPEGFGYTF